This T cell receptor beta chain came from a study of early T cells in non-severe SARS-CoV-2 infection. Study at large: The study sequenced bulk RNA from unsorted whole blood, with chains unpaired. Study-wide results and limits: Sequences matched to VDJdb favored anti-spike CD8 responses, while private and CD4 specificities were missed.

In the case of this clonotype: The antigen is unknown.

Molecules of cDNA were individually given unique molecular identifiers that were attached to them. TCRdb itself ran the 5' RACE reads through MiXCR, one entry per CDR3 protein. Counted here are 65,000 to 70,000 distinct CDR3 sequences, 12% occurring once; the ten biggest clones make up under 2%. The CDR3 totals 14 residues. The germline V gene encodes CDR1 GTSNPN and CDR2 SVGIG (reference sequence). The J segment lost 7 bases and the V segment lost 3 bases, leaving 11 bases of the junction unmatched. This clonotype was obtained from an adult who was a healthcare worker with PCR-confirmed SARS-CoV-2 infection or an uninfected control (not recorded which). Sequences were obtained from whole blood. The rearrangement links TRBV30 to TRBJ2-7; 8 bases fit TRBD1. This CDR3 is CAWSRDRKVREQYF. The CDR3 region has the DNA TGTGCCTGGAGCCGGGACAGGAAGGTGAGGGAGCAGTACTTC.